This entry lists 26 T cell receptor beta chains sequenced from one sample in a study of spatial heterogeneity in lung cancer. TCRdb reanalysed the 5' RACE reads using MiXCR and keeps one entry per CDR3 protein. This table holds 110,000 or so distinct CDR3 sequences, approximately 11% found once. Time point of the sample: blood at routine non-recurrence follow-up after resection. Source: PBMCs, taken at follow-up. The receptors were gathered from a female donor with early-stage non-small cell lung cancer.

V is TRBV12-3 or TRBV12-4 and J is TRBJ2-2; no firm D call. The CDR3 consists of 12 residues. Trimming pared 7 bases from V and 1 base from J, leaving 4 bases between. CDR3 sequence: CASTENTGELFF. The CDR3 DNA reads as TGTGCCAGCACCGAGAACACCGGGGAGCTGTTTTTT.

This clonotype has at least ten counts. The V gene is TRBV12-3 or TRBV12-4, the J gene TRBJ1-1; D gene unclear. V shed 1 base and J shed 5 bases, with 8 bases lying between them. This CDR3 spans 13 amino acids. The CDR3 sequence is CASSLDIGTEAFF. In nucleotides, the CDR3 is TGTGCCAGCAGTTTAGATATCGGGACTGAAGCTTTCTTT.

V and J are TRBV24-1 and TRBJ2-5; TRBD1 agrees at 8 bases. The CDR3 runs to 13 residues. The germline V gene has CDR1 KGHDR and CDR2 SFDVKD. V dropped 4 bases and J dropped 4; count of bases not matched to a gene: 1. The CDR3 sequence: CATSDRGLETQYF. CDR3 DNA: TGTGCCACCAGTGACAGGGGGCTAGAGACCCAGTACTTC.

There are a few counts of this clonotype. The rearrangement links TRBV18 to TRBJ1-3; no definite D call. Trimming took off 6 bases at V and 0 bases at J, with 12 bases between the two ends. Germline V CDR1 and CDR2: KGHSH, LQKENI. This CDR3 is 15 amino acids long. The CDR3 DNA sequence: TGTGCCAGCTCCCTCGGGGAAAGCTCTGGAAACACCATATATTTT. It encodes CASSLGESSGNTIYF.

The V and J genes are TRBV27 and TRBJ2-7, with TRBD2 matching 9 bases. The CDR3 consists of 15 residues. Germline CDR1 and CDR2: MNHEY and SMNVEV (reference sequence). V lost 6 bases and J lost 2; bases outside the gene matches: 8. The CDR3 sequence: CASRDVAGATYEQYF. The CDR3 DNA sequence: TGTGCCAGCAGAGACGTAGCGGGAGCAACCTACGAGCAGTACTTC.

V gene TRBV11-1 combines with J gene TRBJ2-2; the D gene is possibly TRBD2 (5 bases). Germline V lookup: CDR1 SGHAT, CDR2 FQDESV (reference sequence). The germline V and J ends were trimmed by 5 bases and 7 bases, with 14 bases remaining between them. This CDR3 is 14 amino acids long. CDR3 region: CASSPPGWGGELFF. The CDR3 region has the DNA TGTGCCAGCAGCCCACCGGGATGGGGCGGGGAGCTGTTTTTT.

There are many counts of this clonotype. Here the CDR3 DNA reads TGTGCCAGCAGCCAAGCAGGGAAGATCTGGACAGATACGCAGTATTTT. Amino acid sequence: CASSQAGKIWTDTQYF. The chain employs TRBV14 and TRBJ2-3; TRBD1 is a possible D gene (5 bases). Germline V gene sequence: CDR1 SGHDN, CDR2 FVKESK. Trimming shortened V by 1 base and J by 3 bases, and 14 bases separated the two germline ends. The CDR3 length is 16 residues.

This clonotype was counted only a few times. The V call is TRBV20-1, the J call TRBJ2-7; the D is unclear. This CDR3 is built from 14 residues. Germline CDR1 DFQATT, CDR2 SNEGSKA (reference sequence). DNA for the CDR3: TGCAGAGCAAAAGGTGGACGTGGACCCTACGAGCAGTACTTC. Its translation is CRAKGGRGPYEQYF.

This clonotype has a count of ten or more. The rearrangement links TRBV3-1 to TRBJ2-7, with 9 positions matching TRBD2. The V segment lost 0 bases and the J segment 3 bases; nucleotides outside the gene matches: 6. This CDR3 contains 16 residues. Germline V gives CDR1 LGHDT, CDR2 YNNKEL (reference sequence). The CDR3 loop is CASSQDPGTSIYEQYF. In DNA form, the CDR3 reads TGTGCCAGCAGCCAAGATCCCGGGACTAGCATCTACGAGCAGTACTTC.

The CDR3 bases are TGTGCCTGGAGTGCAGGACAGGCTGGAAACACCATATATTTT. Residues: CAWSAGQAGNTIYF. The chain combines TRBV30 with TRBJ1-3, with 7 bases aligning to TRBD1. This CDR3 region has 14 residues. Germline V lookup: CDR1 GTSNPN, CDR2 SVGIG (reference sequence). The V gene end was trimmed by 1 base and the J gene end by 2 bases; junction bases not matched to a gene: 2.

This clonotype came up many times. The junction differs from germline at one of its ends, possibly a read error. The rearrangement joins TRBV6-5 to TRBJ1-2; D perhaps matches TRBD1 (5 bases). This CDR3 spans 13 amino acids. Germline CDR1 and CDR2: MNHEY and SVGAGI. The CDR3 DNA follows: TGTGCCAGCAGTTTCACCGAAGGGGCACCAAATGACTTC. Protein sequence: CASSFTEGAPNDF.

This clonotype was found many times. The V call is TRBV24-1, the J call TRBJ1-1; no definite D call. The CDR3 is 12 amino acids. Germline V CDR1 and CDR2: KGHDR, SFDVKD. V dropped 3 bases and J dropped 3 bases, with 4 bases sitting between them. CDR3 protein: CATSDQDTEAFF. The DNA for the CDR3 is TGTGCCACCAGTGATCAAGACACTGAAGCTTTCTTT.

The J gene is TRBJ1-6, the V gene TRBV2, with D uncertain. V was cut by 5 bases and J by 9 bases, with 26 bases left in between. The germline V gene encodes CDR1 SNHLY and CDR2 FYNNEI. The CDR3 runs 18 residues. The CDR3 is CASSSLRGMDLNASPLHF. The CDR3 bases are TGTGCCAGCAGTTCCCTGCGGGGTATGGACCTAAATGCTTCACCCCTCCACTTT. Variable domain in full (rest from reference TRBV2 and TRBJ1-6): EPEVTQTPSHQVTQMGQEVILRCVPISNHLYFYWYRQILGQKVEFLVSFYNNEISEKSEIFDDQFSVERPDGSNFTLKIRSTKLEDSAMYFCASSSLRGMDLNASPLHFGNGTRLTVT.

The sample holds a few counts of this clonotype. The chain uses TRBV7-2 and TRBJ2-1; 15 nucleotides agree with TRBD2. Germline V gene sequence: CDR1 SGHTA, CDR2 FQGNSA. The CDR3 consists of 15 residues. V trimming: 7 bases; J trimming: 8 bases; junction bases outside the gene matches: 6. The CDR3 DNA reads TGTGCCAGCACCTTGGGGACTAGCGGGAGGTATGAGCAGTTCTTC. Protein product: CASTLGTSGRYEQFF.

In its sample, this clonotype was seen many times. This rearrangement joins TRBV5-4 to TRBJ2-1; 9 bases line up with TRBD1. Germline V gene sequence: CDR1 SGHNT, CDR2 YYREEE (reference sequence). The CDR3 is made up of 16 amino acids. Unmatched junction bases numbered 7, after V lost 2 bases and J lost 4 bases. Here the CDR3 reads CASSFLGTGTYNEQFF. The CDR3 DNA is TGTGCCAGCAGCTTTCTAGGGACAGGGACATACAATGAGCAGTTCTTC.

In DNA, the CDR3 is TGTGCCAGCAGTGTGGGACTAGCGGGTTACAATGAGCAGTTCTTC. Its protein is CASSVGLAGYNEQFF. The chain combines TRBV6-4 with TRBJ2-1; the match to TRBD2 covers 12 bases. Unmatched junction bases numbered 2, after V lost 4 bases and J lost 4 bases. The CDR3 runs 15 residues. Germline V gives CDR1 MRHNA, CDR2 SNTAGT.

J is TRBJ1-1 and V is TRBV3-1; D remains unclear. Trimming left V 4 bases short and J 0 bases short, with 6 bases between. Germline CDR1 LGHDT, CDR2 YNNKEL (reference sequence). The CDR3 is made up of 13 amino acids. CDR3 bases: TGTGCCAGCAGCCGCCGCATGAACACTGAAGCTTTCTTT. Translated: CASSRRMNTEAFF.

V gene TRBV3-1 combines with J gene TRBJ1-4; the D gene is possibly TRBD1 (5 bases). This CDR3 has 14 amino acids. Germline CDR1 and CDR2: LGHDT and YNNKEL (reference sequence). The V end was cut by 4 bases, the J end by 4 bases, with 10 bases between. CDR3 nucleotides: TGTGCCAGCAGCCGCCGGGACTTTAATGAAAAACTGTTTTTT. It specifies CASSRRDFNEKLFF.

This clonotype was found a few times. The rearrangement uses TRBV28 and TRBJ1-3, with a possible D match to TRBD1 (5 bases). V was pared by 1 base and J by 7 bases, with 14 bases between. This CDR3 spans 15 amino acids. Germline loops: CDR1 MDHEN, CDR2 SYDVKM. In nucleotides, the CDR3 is TGTGCCAGCAGTTTATTTAAAGGGGCCGGCAACACCATATATTTT. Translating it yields CASSLFKGAGNTIYF.

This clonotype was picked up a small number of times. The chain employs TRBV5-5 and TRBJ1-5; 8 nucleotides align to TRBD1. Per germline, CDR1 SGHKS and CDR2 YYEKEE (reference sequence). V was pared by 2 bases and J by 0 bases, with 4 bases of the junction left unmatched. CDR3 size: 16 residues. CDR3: CASSFDGQGSNQPQHF. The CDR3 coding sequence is TGTGCCAGCAGCTTCGATGGACAGGGTAGCAATCAGCCCCAGCATTTT.

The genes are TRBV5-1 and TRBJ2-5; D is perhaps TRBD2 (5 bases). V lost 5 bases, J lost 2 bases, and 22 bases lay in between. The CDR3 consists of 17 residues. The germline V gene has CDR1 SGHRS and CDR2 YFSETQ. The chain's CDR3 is CASRPATRPGYQETQYF. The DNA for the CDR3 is TGCGCCAGCAGGCCAGCCACTAGGCCGGGGTATCAAGAGACCCAGTACTTC.

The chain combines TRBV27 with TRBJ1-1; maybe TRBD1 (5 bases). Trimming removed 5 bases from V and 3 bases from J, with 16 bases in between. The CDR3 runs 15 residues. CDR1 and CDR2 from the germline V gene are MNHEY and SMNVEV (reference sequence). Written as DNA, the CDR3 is TGTGCCAGCAGTACCACACGGGGCGGTTACACTGAAGCTTTCTTT. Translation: CASSTTRGGYTEAFF.

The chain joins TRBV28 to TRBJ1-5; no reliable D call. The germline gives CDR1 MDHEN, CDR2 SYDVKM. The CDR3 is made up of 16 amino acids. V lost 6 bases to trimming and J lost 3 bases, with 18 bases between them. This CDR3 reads CASSRTPAGFNQPQHF. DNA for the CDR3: TGTGCCAGCAGCCGCACCCCCGCGGGGTTCAATCAGCCCCAGCATTTT.

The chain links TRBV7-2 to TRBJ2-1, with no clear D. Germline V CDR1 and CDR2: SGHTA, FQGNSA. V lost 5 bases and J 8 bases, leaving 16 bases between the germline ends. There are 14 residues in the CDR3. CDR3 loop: CASSNYGRLYEQFF. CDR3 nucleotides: TGTGCCAGCAGCAACTACGGTCGTCTGTATGAGCAGTTCTTC.

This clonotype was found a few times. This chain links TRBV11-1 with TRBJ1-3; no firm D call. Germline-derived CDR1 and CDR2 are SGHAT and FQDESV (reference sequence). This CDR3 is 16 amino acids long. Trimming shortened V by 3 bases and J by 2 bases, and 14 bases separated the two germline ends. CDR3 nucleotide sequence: TGTGCCAGCAGCTTCACGACCCAATCACCTGGAAACACCATATATTTT. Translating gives CASSFTTQSPGNTIYF.

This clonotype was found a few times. Here the CDR3 DNA reads TGCGCCAGCAGCCCCGGGACTAGCGGGAATAGGGAGACCCAGTACTTC. It translates to CASSPGTSGNRETQYF. V usage is TRBV5-1 and J usage is TRBJ2-5; 13 nucleotides align to TRBD2. The CDR3 totals 16 residues. V lost 4 bases, J lost 5 bases, and 8 bases stayed unmatched. Germline V lookup: CDR1 SGHRS, CDR2 YFSETQ. The full variable domain, rest sourced from reference TRBV5-1 and TRBJ2-5, is KAGVTQTPRYLIKTRGQQVTLSCSPISGHRSVSWYQQTPGQGLQFLFEYFSETQRNKGNFPGRFSGRQFSNSRSEMNVSTLELGDSALYLCASSPGTSGNRETQYFGPGTRLLVL.